Reported below is one TCR beta chain. There is no known antigen for this receptor. Nothing much larger sits one base from this clone, and base qualities are not available. TCRbeta CDR3 regions were amplified from genomic DNA using the immunoSEQ Assay, a bias-controlled multiplex PCR. The authors processed their data as follows. Nucleated cell counts per sample were estimated from amplification of reference gene primers within the assay. Sequence reads were collapsed and filtered to measure the absolute abundance of every unique TCRbeta CDR3 rearrangement. For each sample, productive Simpson clonality was calculated as the square root of Simpson's diversity index over productive rearrangements. Entries here come from immuneACCESS through TCRdb and include only in-frame sequences with V and J called. Some clones fail to appear in such tables; in the studies checked, an unresolved V gene covers under half of the shortfall, and the cause of the remainder is unknown. D and trimming were read from the DNA, whereas the V and J calls and clone size are those reported in that table. The sample has 200,000 or so clones on record, 70% to 90% of them singletons. Of the sample, approximately 0.97% is held by the ten largest clones.

The sample comes from a study of blood T cell repertoires in COVID-19 (dated by TCRdb to between 2020 and 2021). In the study overall: The collaborator samples originated in the United States, Italy and Spain and spanned the acute and convalescent phases of COVID-19. Subjects who had been exposed to COVID-19, were actively infected with it, or had recovered from it provided the deeply sampled blood TCRbeta repertoires that made up the dataset. A de-identified subject ID, COVID-19 status, age in years and sex were almost always included in the sample metadata. Where available, HLA class I and class II types were obtained from metadata supplied by the sample provider rather than from assay-based typing. The samples were drawn from two sources: the first 160 participants of the ongoing ImmuneRACE study, and 1,000 to 1,500 subjects contributed by 6 global collaborators. The prospective study material was composed of cDNA or gDNA derived from T cells, B-cell-depleted T cells, or PBMCs. A freely available public database, intended as a resource for researchers studying the immune response to SARS-CoV-2, is where the repertoires were released.

In Seattle, one collaborating source enrolled patients while the infection was active and tracked those patients longitudinally over the course of disease. The collaborating institutions used their own protocols to collect whole blood in K2EDTA tubes. For TCRbeta analysis, collaborators shipped samples as frozen whole blood, isolated PBMCs, or DNA extracted from either of those sample types. Paper-wide results and their limitations: The amount of clinical and demographic metadata varied by source and participant and was provided uncurated.

Trimming takes 8 bases from V and 2 bases from J, and the germline ends sit 33 bases apart. CDR1 and CDR2 are drawn from the germline V gene: KGHSH, LQKENI. The CDR3 spans 20 residues, from the cysteine through the phenylalanine. The entry retains the CDR3 DNA only, 60 bases that are in frame from base 1. The receptor chain draws on TRBV18 and TRBJ1-2; the D segment cannot be called with confidence. This receptor was identified in a man aged 60 to 75 with COVID-19, enrolled during active disease. The specimen sequenced was peripheral blood. The sequenced DNA is TGTGCCAGCACCCAAATTTCCCTTGTCGGGAGCAAAAGAGAGAACTATGGCTACACCTTC. This translates into CASTQISLVGSKRENYGYTF.